This TCR beta chain was sequenced in a study of control samples from healthy donors and cancer patients. Only in-frame clones appear in the TCRdb table, and some are missing; sequencing was by immunoSEQ multiplex PCR. The sample yields over 85,000 clones, around 89% seen once. This CDR3 has 13 residues. V was trimmed by 0 bases and J by 3 bases, leaving 2 bases between them. Germline V gene lookup returns CDR1 SGHNT and CDR2 YENEEA. The sequence came from a woman aged 60-75 years with lung cancer. Material for sequencing was PBMCs. The V call is TRBV11-3, the J call TRBJ2-2, with D unresolved. CDR3 amino acids: CASSLDHTGELFF. The CDR3 bases are TGTGCCAGCAGCTTAGATCACACCGGGGAGCTGTTTTTT.